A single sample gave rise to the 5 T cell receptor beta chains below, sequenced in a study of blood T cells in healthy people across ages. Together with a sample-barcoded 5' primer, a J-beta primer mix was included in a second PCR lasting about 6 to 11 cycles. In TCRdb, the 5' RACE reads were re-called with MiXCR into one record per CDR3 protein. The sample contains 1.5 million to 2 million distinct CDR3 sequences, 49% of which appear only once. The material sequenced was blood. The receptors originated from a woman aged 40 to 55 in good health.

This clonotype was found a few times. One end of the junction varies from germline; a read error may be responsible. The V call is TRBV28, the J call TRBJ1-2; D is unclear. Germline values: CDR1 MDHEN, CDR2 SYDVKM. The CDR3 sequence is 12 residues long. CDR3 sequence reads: CASSLSRSGYTF. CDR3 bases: TGTGCCAGCAGCTTATCTCGTTCCGGCTACACCTTC.

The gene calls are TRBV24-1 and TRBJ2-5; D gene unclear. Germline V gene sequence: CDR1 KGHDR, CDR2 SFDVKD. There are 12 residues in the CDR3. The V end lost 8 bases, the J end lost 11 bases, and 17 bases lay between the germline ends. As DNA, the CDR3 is TGTGCCACCAAAACTTGGGCCAATGAGCAGTACTTC. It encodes CATKTWANEQYF.

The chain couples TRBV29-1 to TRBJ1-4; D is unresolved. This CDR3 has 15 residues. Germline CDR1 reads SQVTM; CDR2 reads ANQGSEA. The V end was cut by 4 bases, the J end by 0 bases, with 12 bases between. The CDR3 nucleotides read TGCAGCGTTGGTCGGAGGGAAGCAACTAATGAAAAACTGTTTTTT. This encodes CSVGRREATNEKLFF.

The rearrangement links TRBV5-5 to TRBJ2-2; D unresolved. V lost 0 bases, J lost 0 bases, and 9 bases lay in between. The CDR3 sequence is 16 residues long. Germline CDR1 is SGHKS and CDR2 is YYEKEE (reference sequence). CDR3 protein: CASSLGADANTGELFF. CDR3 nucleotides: TGTGCCAGCAGCTTGGGGGCCGACGCGAACACCGGGGAGCTGTTTTTT.

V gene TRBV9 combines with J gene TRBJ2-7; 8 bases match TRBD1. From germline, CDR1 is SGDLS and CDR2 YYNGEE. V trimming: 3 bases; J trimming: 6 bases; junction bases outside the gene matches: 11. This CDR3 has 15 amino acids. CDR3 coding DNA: TGTGCCAGCAGCGGGTGGACAGGGAGTATTTCCGAGCAGTACTTC. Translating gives CASSGWTGSISEQYF.